The 26 T cell receptor beta chains reported below all come from one sample, sequenced in a study of identifying expanded T cells in peripheral blood. TCRdb keeps only in-frame clones here, not all; method: immunoSEQ multiplex PCR. The table has about 74,000 clones, just under 85% seen once. Sample: blood. All receptors derive from a person aged 18-70 years in good health.

V gene TRBV28 combines with J gene TRBJ1-2; 8 bases fit TRBD1. This CDR3 comprises 15 residues. V lost 2 bases and J lost 4; bases outside the gene matches: 6. CDR1 and CDR2 from the germline V gene are MDHEN and SYDVKM. Here the CDR3 DNA reads TGTGCCAGCAGTTTAGGGTCGACAGGGGTCTATGGCTACACCTTC. Its protein product is CASSLGSTGVYGYTF.

This clone was counted ten times or more. The chain couples TRBV6-6 to TRBJ1-4, with D perhaps matching TRBD1 (6 bases). CDR1 is MNHNY, CDR2 SVGAGI, per germline (reference sequence). Trimming took 6 bases from V and 11 from J, leaving 16 bases between them. CDR3 size: 13 residues. CDR3 in amino acids: CASSSNRDGKLFF. DNA of the CDR3: TGTGCCAGCAGCTCCAACAGGGACGGTAAACTGTTTTTT.

This chain connects TRBV6-1 to TRBJ1-2, with 7 bases lining up with TRBD1. Per germline, CDR1 MNHNS and CDR2 SASEGT. The ends lost 3 bases at V and 1 base at J; junction bases unmatched: 5. The length of the CDR3 is 15 residues. CDR3 in amino acids: CASSDRGQINYGYTF. The CDR3, as DNA: TGTGCCAGCAGTGACCGGGGACAGATTAACTATGGCTACACCTTC.

This chain uses TRBV7-2 with TRBJ2-1, with 10 positions matching TRBD2. The CDR3 contains 15 residues. With 5 bases clipped from V and 1 base from J, the junction kept 2 bases outside the gene matches. In germline, CDR1 is SGHTA, CDR2 FQGNSA. The CDR3 DNA is TGTGCCAGCAGCCCGGGACTAGCGTCCTACAATGAGCAGTTCTTC. Residues: CASSPGLASYNEQFF.

The rearrangement joins TRBV5-4 to TRBJ2-1, with D possibly matching TRBD1 (7 bases). CDR1 is SGHNT, CDR2 YYREEE, per germline (reference sequence). This CDR3 has 15 residues. Trimming removed 4 bases from V and 6 bases from J, with 17 bases in between. CDR3 residues: CASSQTGTPINEQFF. DNA of the CDR3: TGTGCCAGCAGCCAGACAGGGACTCCGATCAATGAGCAGTTCTTC. The whole variable domain, filled in from reference TRBV5-4 and TRBJ2-1, reads ETGVTQSPTHLIKTRGQQVTLRCSSQSGHNTVSWYQQALGQGPQFIFQYYREEENGRGNFPPRFSGLQFPNYSSELNVNALELDDSALYLCASSQTGTPINEQFFGPGTRLTVL.

The sample holds one count of this clone. The V call is TRBV28, the J call TRBJ1-4; D unresolved. The CDR3 has 15 amino acids. The germline V gene has CDR1 MDHEN and CDR2 SYDVKM. The ends were cut back, 6 bases at V and 1 base at J, with 12 bases in the middle. The CDR3 sequence is CASSRLGETNEKLFF. The CDR3 coding sequence is TGTGCCAGCAGCCGTCTTGGGGAAACTAATGAAAAACTGTTTTTT.

The rearrangement uses TRBV5-6 and TRBJ2-7; possibly TRBD1 for D (6 bases). V lost 0 bases and J lost 2, with 9 bases in between. Germline lookup yields CDR1 SGHDT and CDR2 YYEEEE. This CDR3 region has 14 residues. CDR3 DNA: TGTGCCAGCAGCTTGGGGACAGTGACCTACGAGCAGTACTTC. Residues: CASSLGTVTYEQYF.

The J gene is TRBJ2-7, the V gene TRBV5-1; D may match TRBD1 or TRBD2 (5 bases each). Trimming took off 4 bases at V and 0 bases at J, with 14 bases between the two ends. This CDR3 contains 15 residues. CDR1 is SGHRS and CDR2 is YFSETQ in the germline V gene. The CDR3 loop is CASSPGQASSYEQYF. The CDR3 DNA follows: TGCGCCAGCAGCCCGGGGCAGGCAAGCTCCTACGAGCAGTACTTC.

V usage is TRBV29-1 and J usage is TRBJ2-5; TRBD1 aligns across 12 bases. Looked up from germline, CDR1 is SQVTM and CDR2 is ANQGSEA. The trim removed 7 bases at V and 4 bases at J, leaving 7 bases unmatched. This CDR3 has 14 residues. The CDR3 loop is CSAVGDRGRETQYF. CDR3 DNA sequence: TGCAGCGCCGTGGGGGACAGGGGGCGAGAGACCCAGTACTTC. The whole variable domain, filled in from reference TRBV29-1 and TRBJ2-5, reads SAVISQKPSRDICQRGTSLTIQCQVDSQVTMMFWYRQQPGQSLTLIATANQGSEATYESGFVIDKFPISRPNLTFSTLTVSNMSPEDSSIYLCSAVGDRGRETQYFGPGTRLLVL.

This clone was found a few times. J is TRBJ2-1 and V is TRBV10-2; a weak D match, TRBD1 (6 bases). Germline loops: CDR1 WSHSY, CDR2 SAAADI. The CDR3 sequence is 13 residues long. V lost 6 bases and J lost 6, with 12 bases in between. CDR3 DNA sequence: TGCGCCAGCAGCATTACAGGGCGCAATGAGCAGTTCTTC. Amino acid sequence: CASSITGRNEQFF.

The rearrangement links TRBV2 to TRBJ2-6, with D uncertain. The germline CDR1 and CDR2 sequences are SNHLY and FYNNEI. The CDR3 sequence is 15 residues long. Trimming took off 2 bases at V and 0 bases at J, with 5 bases between the two ends. The CDR3 DNA is TGTGCCAGCAGTGAAACGGACTCTGGGGCCAACGTCCTGACTTTC. Its translation: CASSETDSGANVLTF.

The chain combines TRBV15 with TRBJ2-1, with D perhaps matching TRBD2 (6 bases). The V gene lost 4 bases and the J gene lost 12 bases, with 16 bases spanning the gap. Germline V gene data show CDR1 as LNHNV and CDR2 as YYDKDF (reference sequence). The CDR3 totals 13 residues. CDR3 coding DNA: TGTGCCACCAGCACTGGCCGAGCTAGCGCGCAGTTCTTC. Its translation: CATSTGRASAQFF.

This rearrangement joins TRBV11-3 to TRBJ2-3; D remains unclear. V shed 5 bases and J shed 3 bases, with 3 bases lying between them. Germline-derived CDR1 and CDR2 are SGHNT and YENEEA. The CDR3 consists of 11 residues. The CDR3 protein is CASSTTDTQYF. DNA for the CDR3: TGTGCCAGCAGCACGACAGATACGCAGTATTTT.

The V and J genes are TRBV7-9 and TRBJ2-3, with D possibly TRBD1 on 5 matching bases. CDR3 size: 15 residues. Germline assignment: CDR1 SEHNR and CDR2 FQNEAQ (reference sequence). The germline V and J ends were trimmed by 5 bases and 3 bases, with 15 bases remaining between them. The CDR3 region has the DNA TGTGCCAGCAGCCCCGGTGCAGGGATAACAGATACGCAGTATTTT. This codes for CASSPGAGITDTQYF.

This clone appeared once. The chain links TRBV2 to TRBJ1-1, with 8 bases that match TRBD1. Germline loops: CDR1 SNHLY, CDR2 FYNNEI. Trimming cost V 5 bases and J 8 bases; bases outside gene matches: 4. The CDR3 consists of 12 residues. The CDR3 sequence is CASSLGTGEAFF. The CDR3 DNA reads as TGTGCCAGCAGTTTGGGGACAGGCGAAGCTTTCTTT.

This chain connects TRBV4-1 to TRBJ2-1; D is unresolved. The CDR3 extends over 13 amino acids. V was cut by 8 bases and J by 3 bases, with 11 bases left in between. CDR1 is MGHRA, CDR2 YSYEKL, per germline. The CDR3 bases are TGCGCCAGCGCAAGGCTAGACTACAATGAGCAGTTCTTC. Protein product: CASARLDYNEQFF.

The chain recombines TRBV19 with TRBJ1-1; maybe TRBD1 (5 bases). The CDR3 sequence is 14 residues long. Germline loops: CDR1 LNHDA, CDR2 SQIVND (reference sequence). The V gene lost 6 bases and the J gene lost 4 bases, with 15 bases spanning the gap. The CDR3 spells CASSDNGGPTEAFF. The CDR3 nucleotides read TGTGCCAGTAGCGATAATGGGGGACCCACTGAAGCTTTCTTT.

This clone has a single count. The chain carries TRBV25-1 and TRBJ1-2; maybe TRBD1 (6 bases). The V gene's germline CDR1 is MGHDK and CDR2 SYGVNS. This CDR3 has 13 amino acids. V shed 6 bases and J shed 6 bases, with 14 bases lying between them. CDR3 region: CASSLGGPNGYTF. The DNA of the CDR3 is TGTGCCAGCAGCCTGGGGGGGCCGAATGGCTACACCTTC.

This sequence joins TRBV10-3 and TRBJ2-7; D remains unclear. Germline CDR1 and CDR2: ENHRY and SYGVKD. The CDR3 covers 12 residues. Trimming shortened V by 6 bases and J by 4 bases, and 10 bases separated the two germline ends. The CDR3 coding sequence is TGTGCCATCAGCGAGGCTGGTTACGAGCAGTACTTC. As protein: CAISEAGYEQYF.

The DNA for the CDR3 is TGTGCCAGCACCCCAGGGGTCGAGCAGCCCCAGCATTTT. This encodes CASTPGVEQPQHF. The J gene is TRBJ1-5, the V gene TRBV2, with D maybe TRBD1 (6 bases). The V and J ends lost 7 bases and 7 bases respectively, with 14 bases between them. The CDR3 length is 13 residues. Germline V gene lookup returns CDR1 SNHLY and CDR2 FYNNEI.

This clone has a single count. This chain links TRBV19 with TRBJ2-3, with D possibly being TRBD1 (6 bases). The CDR3 contains 16 residues. V was shortened by 4 bases and J by 1 base, with 15 bases between the two germline ends. Germline loops: CDR1 LNHDA, CDR2 SQIVND (reference sequence). The chain's CDR3 is CASSKGDGPGTDTQYF. The CDR3 DNA is TGTGCCAGTAGTAAGGGGGACGGGCCTGGCACAGATACGCAGTATTTT.

The CDR3: CASSQDTEGTNEKLFF. The CDR3 DNA reads as TGCGCCAGCAGCCAAGATACGGAGGGGACTAATGAAAAACTGTTTTTT. The chain employs TRBV4-1 and TRBJ1-4; TRBD1 is a possible D gene (5 bases). This CDR3 has 16 residues. Trimming stripped 0 bases from V and 2 bases from J, with 10 bases between. Germline loops: CDR1 MGHRA, CDR2 YSYEKL.

This rearrangement joins TRBV9 to TRBJ2-5; D possibly uses TRBD1 or TRBD2 (6 bases each). Germline loops: CDR1 SGDLS, CDR2 YYNGEE. The CDR3 consists of 14 residues. Trimming pared 0 bases from V and 5 bases from J, leaving 11 bases between. The CDR3 coding sequence is TGTGCCAGCAGCGTAGCGGGGGCTAGGGAGACCCAGTACTTC. Translated: CASSVAGARETQYF.

The chain links TRBV5-8 to TRBJ1-2, with 7 bases identical to TRBD1. From germline, CDR1 is SGHTS and CDR2 YDEGEE. V shed 4 bases, J shed 3 bases, and the junction held 9 bases outside the gene matches. The CDR3 is 15 residues long. The DNA of the CDR3 is TGTGCCAGCAGCCAAGGGGGACAGTACTACTATGGCTACACCTTC. Protein product: CASSQGGQYYYGYTF.

This rearrangement joins TRBV7-2 to TRBJ1-2, with unresolved D. This CDR3 is 14 amino acids long. Trimming shortened V by 1 base and J by 5 bases, and 11 bases separated the two germline ends. CDR1 and CDR2 from the germline V gene are SGHTA and FQGNSA. CDR3 protein: CASSLDVTGYGYTF. For the CDR3, the DNA is TGTGCCAGCAGCTTAGATGTGACCGGGTATGGCTACACCTTC.

The chain links TRBV27 to TRBJ1-5; 10 bases map to TRBD1. Trimming cost V 6 bases and J 2 bases; bases outside gene matches: 4. The CDR3 runs 15 residues. Germline V gene sequence: CDR1 MNHEY, CDR2 SMNVEV (reference sequence). Here the CDR3 reads CASRAGTGGNQPQHF. CDR3 DNA: TGTGCCAGCAGGGCCGGGACAGGGGGCAATCAGCCCCAGCATTTT.